This TCR beta chain was profiled in a study of shared clonotypes between healthy human individuals. Only in-frame clones appear in the TCRdb table, and some are missing; sequencing was by immunoSEQ multiplex PCR. The sample consists of 200,000 to 250,000 clones, 50% to 80% of them appearing once. The sample taken for sequencing was memory CD4+ T cells sorted from blood. Subset denoted: CD45RA-negative fraction. The origin of this receptor is a man aged 25-40 years in good health.

The CDR3 protein is CSAWTRETQYF. CDR3 DNA sequence: TGCAGTGCTTGGACTCGCGAGACCCAGTACTTC. The chain is built from TRBV20-1 and TRBJ2-5, with a possible D match to TRBD2 (5 bases). Per the germline V gene, CDR1 is DFQATT and CDR2 is SNEGSKA (reference sequence). CDR3 size: 11 residues. V was pared by 5 bases and J by 5 bases, with 9 bases between.